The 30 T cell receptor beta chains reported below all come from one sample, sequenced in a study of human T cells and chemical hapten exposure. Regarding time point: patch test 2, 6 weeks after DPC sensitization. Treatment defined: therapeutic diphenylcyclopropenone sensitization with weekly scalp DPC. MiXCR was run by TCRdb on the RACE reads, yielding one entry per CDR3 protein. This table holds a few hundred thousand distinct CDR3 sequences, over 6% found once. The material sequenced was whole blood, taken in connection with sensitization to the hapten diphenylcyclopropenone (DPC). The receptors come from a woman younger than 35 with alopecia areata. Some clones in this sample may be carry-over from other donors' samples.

CDR3 in DNA: TGTGCCAGCCGTAATATAATAACGCAGTATTTT. Translating gives CASRNIITQYF. The J gene is TRBJ2-3, the V gene TRBV6-1; unclear D gene. The V and J ends lost 8 bases and 9 bases respectively, with 12 bases between them. This CDR3 has 11 residues. Germline CDR1 MNHNS, CDR2 SASEGT.

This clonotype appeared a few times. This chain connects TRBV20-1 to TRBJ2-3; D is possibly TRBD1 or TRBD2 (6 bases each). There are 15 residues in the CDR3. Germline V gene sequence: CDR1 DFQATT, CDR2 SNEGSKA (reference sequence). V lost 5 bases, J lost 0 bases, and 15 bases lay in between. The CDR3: CSALGGTTSTDTQYF. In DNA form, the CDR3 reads TGCAGTGCTTTAGGGGGGACAACTAGCACAGATACGCAGTATTTT.

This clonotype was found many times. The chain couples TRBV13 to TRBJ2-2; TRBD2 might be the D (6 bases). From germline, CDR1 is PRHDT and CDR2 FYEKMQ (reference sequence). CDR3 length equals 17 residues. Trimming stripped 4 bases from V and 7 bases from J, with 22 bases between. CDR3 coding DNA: TGTGCCAGCAGCTCTCGGAGGGTTGACAGCGCGGTCGGGGAGCTGTTTTTT. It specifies CASSSRRVDSAVGELFF.

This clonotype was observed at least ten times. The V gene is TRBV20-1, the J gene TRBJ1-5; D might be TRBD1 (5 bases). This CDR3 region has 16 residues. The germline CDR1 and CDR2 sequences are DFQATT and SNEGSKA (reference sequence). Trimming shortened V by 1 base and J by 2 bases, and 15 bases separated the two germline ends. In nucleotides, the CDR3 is TGCAGTGCTAGAGTGGGACGCCGGCGGGGCAATCAGCCCCAGCATTTT. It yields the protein CSARVGRRRGNQPQHF.

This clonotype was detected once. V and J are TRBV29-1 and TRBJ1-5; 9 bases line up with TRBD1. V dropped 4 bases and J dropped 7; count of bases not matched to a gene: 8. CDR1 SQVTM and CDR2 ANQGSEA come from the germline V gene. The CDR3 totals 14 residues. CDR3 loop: CSVVITGGEQPQHF. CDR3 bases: TGCAGCGTTGTTATTACAGGGGGCGAGCAGCCCCAGCATTTT.

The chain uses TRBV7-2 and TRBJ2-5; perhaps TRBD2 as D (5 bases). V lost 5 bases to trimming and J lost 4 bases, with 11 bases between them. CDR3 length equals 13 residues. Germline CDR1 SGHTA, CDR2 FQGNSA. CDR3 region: CASSRTHGETQYF. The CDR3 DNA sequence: TGTGCCAGCAGCCGGACTCACGGAGAGACCCAGTACTTC.

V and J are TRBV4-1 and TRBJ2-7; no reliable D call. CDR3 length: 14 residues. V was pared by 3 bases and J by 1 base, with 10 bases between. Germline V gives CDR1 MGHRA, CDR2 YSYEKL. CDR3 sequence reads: CASSHLDRSYEQYF. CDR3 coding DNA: TGCGCCAGCAGCCACCTGGACCGTTCCTACGAGCAGTACTTC.

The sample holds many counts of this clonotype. The CDR3: CSASETSGGDTGELFF. DNA of the CDR3: TGCAGTGCTAGCGAGACTAGCGGGGGGGACACCGGGGAGCTGTTTTTT. The genes are TRBV20-1 and TRBJ2-2; 14 bases align to TRBD2. V lost 3 bases, J lost 3 bases, and 3 bases stayed unmatched. The CDR3 length is 16 residues. Germline V CDR1 and CDR2: DFQATT, SNEGSKA (reference sequence).

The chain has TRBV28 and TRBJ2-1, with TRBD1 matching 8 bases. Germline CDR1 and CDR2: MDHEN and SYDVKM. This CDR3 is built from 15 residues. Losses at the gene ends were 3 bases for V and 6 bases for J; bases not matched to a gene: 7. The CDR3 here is CASSLQRTGINEQFF. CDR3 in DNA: TGTGCCAGCAGTTTGCAAAGGACAGGGATCAATGAGCAGTTCTTC.

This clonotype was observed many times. The CDR3 region has the DNA TGCGCCAGCAGCTCAGGACGGGAGAATGAAAAACTGTTTTTT. This gives the protein CASSSGRENEKLFF. This chain connects TRBV5-1 to TRBJ1-4, with D unclear. Deletions cut 3 bases from V and 5 bases from J, with 11 bases between. The germline gives CDR1 SGHRS, CDR2 YFSETQ. This CDR3 spans 14 amino acids.

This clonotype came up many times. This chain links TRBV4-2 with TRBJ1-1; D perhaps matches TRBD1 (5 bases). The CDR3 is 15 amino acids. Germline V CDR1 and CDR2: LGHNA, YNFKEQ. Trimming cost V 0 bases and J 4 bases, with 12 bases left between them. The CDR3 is CASSQEGLGGTEAFF. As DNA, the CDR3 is TGTGCCAGCAGCCAAGAGGGGCTGGGGGGCACTGAAGCTTTCTTT.

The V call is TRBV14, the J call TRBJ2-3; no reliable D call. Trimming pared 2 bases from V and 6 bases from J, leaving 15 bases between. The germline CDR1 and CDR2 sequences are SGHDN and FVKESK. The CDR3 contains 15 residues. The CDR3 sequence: CASSQFVRRLDTQYF. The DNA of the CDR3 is TGTGCCAGCAGCCAATTCGTGCGCCGCCTGGATACGCAGTATTTT.

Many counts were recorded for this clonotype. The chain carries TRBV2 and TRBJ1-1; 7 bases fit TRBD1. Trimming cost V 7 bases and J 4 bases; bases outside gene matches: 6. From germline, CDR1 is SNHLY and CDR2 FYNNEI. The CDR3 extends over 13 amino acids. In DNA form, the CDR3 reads TGTGCCAGCATTCTCACAGGGGCCACTGAAGCTTTCTTT. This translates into CASILTGATEAFF.

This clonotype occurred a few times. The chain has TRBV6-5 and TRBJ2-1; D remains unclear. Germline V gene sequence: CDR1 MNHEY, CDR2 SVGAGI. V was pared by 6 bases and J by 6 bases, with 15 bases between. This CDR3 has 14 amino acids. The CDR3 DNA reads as TGTGCCAGCAGCCTCTCCCGGGTGAGCAATGAGCAGTTCTTC. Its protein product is CASSLSRVSNEQFF.

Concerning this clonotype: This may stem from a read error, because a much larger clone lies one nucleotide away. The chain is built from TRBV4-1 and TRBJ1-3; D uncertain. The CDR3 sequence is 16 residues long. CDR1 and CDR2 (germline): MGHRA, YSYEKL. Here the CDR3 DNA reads TGCGCCAGAAGCCAAGGAGTGCAGACCAAGCGAAACACCATATATTTT. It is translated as CARSQGVQTKRNTIYF.

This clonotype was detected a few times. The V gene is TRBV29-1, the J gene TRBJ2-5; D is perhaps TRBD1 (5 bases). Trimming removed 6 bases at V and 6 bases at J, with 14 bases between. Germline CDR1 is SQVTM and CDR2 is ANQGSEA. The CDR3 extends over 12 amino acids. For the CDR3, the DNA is TGCAGCGTCAACCAGGGCCAGCAGACCCAGTACTTC. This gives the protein CSVNQGQQTQYF.

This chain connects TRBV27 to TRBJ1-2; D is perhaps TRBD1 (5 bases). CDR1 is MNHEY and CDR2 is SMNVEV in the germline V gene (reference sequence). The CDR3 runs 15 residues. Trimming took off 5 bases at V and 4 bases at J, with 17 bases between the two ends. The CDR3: CASSPNRIHSYGYTF. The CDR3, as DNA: TGTGCCAGCAGTCCGAACAGGATACACTCCTATGGCTACACCTTC.

CDR3 in amino acids: CASSFGSPLHF. In nucleotides, the CDR3 is TGTGCCAGCAGTTTTGGTTCACCCCTCCACTTT. This chain joins TRBV6-2 or TRBV6-3 and TRBJ1-6, with D hard to call. CDR1 and CDR2 (germline): MNHEY, SVGEGT. This CDR3 has 11 amino acids. Trimming shortened V by 4 bases and J by 9 bases, and 4 bases separated the two germline ends.

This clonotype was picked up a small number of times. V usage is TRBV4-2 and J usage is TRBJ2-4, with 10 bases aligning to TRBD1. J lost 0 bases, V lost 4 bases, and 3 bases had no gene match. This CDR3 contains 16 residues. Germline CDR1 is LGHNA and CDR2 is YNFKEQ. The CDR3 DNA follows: TGTGCCAGCAGCCCCGGACAGGGGGAAGCCAAAAACATTCAGTACTTC. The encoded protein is CASSPGQGEAKNIQYF.

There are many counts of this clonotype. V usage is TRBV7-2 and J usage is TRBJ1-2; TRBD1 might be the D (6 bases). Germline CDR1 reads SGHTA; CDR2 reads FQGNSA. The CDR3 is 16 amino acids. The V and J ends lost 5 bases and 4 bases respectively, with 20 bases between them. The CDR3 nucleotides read TGTGCCAGCAGCCTCCTGGGTGCAGGGGCGGTCTATGGCTACACCTTC. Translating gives CASSLLGAGAVYGYTF.

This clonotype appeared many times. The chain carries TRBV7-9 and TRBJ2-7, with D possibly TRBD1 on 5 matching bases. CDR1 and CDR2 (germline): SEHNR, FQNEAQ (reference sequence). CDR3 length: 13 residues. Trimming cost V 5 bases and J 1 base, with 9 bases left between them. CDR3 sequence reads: CASSLTASYEQYF. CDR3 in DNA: TGTGCCAGCAGCCTGACAGCTTCCTACGAGCAGTACTTC.

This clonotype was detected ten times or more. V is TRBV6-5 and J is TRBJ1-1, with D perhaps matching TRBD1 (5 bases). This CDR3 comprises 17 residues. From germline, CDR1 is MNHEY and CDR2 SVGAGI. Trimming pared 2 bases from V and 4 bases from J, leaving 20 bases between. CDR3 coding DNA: TGTGCCAGCAGTTACACCTTGAGGGACCTCCCGGGCACTGAAGCTTTCTTT. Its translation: CASSYTLRDLPGTEAFF.

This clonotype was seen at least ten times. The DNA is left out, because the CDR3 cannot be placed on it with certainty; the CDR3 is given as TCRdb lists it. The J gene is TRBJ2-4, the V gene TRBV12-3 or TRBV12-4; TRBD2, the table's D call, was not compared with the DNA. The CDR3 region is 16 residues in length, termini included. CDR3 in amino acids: CASSSSLAGGTNIQYF.

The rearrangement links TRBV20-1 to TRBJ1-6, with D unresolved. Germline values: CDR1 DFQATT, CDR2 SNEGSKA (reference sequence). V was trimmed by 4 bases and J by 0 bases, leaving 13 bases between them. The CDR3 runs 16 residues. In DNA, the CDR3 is TGCAGTGCTATCCCTGAGACGAGCTCCTATAATTCACCCCTCCACTTT. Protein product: CSAIPETSSYNSPLHF.

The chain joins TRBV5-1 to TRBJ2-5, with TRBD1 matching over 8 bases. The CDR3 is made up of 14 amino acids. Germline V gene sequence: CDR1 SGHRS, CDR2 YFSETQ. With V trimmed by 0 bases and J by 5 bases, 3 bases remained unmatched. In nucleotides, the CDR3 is TGCGCCAGCAGCTTGGCAGGGGGCGAGGAGACCCAGTACTTC. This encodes CASSLAGGEETQYF.

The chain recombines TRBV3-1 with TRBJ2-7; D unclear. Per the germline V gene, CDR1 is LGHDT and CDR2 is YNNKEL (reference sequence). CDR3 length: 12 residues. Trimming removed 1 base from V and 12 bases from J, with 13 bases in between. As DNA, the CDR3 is TGTGCCAGCAGCCAAGGGGGTAAAGCTACGTACTTC. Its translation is CASSQGGKATYF.

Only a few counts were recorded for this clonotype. The CDR3 nucleotides read TGTGCCAGCAATTCCCGGGACGGCAATTCACCCCTCCACTTT. It specifies CASNSRDGNSPLHF. The genes are TRBV5-8 and TRBJ1-6; D may be TRBD1 (5 bases). V gave up 6 bases and J gave up 7 bases, with 14 bases separating them. The CDR3 is 14 amino acids. The germline V gene encodes CDR1 SGHTS and CDR2 YDEGEE.

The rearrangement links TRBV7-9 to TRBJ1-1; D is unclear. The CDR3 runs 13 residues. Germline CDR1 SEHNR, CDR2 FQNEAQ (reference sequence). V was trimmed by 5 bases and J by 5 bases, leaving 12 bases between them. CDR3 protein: CASSPGRRTEAFF. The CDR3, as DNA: TGTGCCAGCAGCCCCGGACGGCGGACTGAAGCTTTCTTT.

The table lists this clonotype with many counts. CDR3 DNA: TGCGCCAGCAGCTTGGGGACAGCAGTCTCTGGAAACACCATATATTTT. Translation gives CASSLGTAVSGNTIYF. This chain joins TRBV5-1 and TRBJ1-3, with D possibly being TRBD1 (6 bases). The CDR3 consists of 16 residues. The V and J ends lost 0 bases and 0 bases respectively, with 10 bases between them. CDR1 and CDR2 from the germline V gene are SGHRS and YFSETQ. Looking up the rest from reference TRBV5-1 and TRBJ1-3 gives the full variable domain: KAGVTQTPRYLIKTRGQQVTLSCSPISGHRSVSWYQQTPGQGLQFLFEYFSETQRNKGNFPGRFSGRQFSNSRSEMNVSTLELGDSALYLCASSLGTAVSGNTIYFGEGSWLTVV.

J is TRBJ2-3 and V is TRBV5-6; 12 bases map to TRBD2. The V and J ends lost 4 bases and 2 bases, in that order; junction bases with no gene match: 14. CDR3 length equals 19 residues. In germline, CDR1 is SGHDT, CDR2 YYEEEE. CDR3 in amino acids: CASSPRTSGVTADTDTQYF. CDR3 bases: TGTGCCAGCAGCCCCCGGACTAGCGGGGTCACCGCTGACACAGATACGCAGTATTTT.